This T cell receptor beta chain was observed in a study of cytomegalovirus exposure and HLA in healthy donors. It was with 60 Vbeta and 13 Jbeta primers that the PCR ran. Here immunoSEQ multiplex PCR was the method, and the copy in TCRdb shows in-frame clones only, minus some. This sample has 95,000 to 120,000 clones; 67% occur once, and the top ten carry about 8.5%. V lost 1 base to trimming and J lost 4 bases, with 5 bases between them. In germline, CDR1 is MDHEN, CDR2 SYDVKM. The CDR3 covers 12 residues. This chain links TRBV28 with TRBJ2-7; unclear D gene. Specimen: PBMCs. This TCR derives from a man aged 18 to 30 in good health and CMV-seropositive. The CDR3 region has the DNA TGTGCCAGCAGTTTATTCCCATACGAGCAGTACTTC. Amino acid sequence: CASSLFPYEQYF.